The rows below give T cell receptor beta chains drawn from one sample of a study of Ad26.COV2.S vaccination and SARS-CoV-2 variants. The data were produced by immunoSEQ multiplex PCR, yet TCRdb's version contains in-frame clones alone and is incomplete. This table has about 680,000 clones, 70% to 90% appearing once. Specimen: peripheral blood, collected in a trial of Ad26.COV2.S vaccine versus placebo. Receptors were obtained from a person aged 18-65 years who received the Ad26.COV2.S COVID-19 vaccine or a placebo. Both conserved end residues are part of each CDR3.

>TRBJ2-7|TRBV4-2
CASSQDPRPYEQYF
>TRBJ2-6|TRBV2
CASCLLSGANVLTF
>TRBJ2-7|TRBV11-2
CASSLFRGYEQYF
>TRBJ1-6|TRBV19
CASSIAGRGSYNSPLHF
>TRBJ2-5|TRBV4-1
CASSAGTTGKTQYF
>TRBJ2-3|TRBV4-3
CASSQVWGPSTDTQYF
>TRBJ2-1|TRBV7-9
CASSLAVWGKEEFF
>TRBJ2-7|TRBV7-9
CASSLNAAYEQYF
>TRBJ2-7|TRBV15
CATSRVGQGNHEQYF
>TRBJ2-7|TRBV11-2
CASSLGLAGESYEQYF
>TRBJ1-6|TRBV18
CASSPLGPSPLHF
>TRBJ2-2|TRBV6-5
CASTPPGGTGELFF
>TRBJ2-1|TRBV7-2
CASSWYRAPGNEQFF
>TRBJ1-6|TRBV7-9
CASSLGWSSYNSPLHF
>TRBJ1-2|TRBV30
CAWTPSNYGYTF
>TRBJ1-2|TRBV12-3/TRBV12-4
CASSLSRSGYTF
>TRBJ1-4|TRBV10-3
CAISDRPPPDEKLFF
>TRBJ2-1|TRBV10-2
CASSEPPGGKQFF
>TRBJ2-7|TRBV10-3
CAISDLRSEQYF
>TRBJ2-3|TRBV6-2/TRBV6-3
CASSYNRDNTDTQYF
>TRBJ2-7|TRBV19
CASSTLGQVSYEQYF
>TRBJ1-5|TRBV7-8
CASSFVSGGVGNQPQHF
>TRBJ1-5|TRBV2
CASSEWTPDQPQHF
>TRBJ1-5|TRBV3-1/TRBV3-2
CASSQDRAGGQPQHF
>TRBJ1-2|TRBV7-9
CASSSPPGQGAGYTF
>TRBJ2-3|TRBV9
CASSVAGEGETDTQYF
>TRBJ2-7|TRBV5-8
CASILGPYEQYF
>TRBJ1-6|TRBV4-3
CASSQDTASGYSPLHF
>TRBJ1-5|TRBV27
CASSQGYSNQPQHF
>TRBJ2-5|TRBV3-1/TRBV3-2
CASSRDSYQETQYF
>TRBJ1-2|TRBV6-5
CARGQTRVSYGYTF
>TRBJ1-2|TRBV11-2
CASSWGTPAVGYTF
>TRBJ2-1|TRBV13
CASSPRGALRRNEQFF
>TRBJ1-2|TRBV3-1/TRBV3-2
CASSLRQGQGAYGYTF
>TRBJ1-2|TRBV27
CASRQGWSYGYTF
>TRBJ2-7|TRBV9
CASSQGHETYEQYF
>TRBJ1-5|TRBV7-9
CASSFRVNQPQHF
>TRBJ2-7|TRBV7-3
CASSSRSTGIAYEQYF
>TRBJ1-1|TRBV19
CASSMTGKAFF